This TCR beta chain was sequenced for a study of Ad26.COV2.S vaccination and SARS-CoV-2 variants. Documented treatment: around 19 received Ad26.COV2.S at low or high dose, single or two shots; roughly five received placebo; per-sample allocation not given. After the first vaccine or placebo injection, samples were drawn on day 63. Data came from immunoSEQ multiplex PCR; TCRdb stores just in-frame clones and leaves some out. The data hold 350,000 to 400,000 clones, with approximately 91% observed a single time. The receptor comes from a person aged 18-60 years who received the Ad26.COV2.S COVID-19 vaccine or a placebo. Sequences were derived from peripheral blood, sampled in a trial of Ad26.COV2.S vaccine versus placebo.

The CDR3 DNA reads TGTGCCTGGAGTGTATCAAGCCGTTCAGAAAAGTACTTC. It specifies CAWSVSSRSEKYF. The chain recombines TRBV30 with TRBJ2-7; D remains unclear. CDR1 is GTSNPN and CDR2 is SVGIG in the germline V gene (reference sequence). The CDR3 has 13 residues. Trimming shortened V by 0 bases and J by 11 bases, and 17 bases separated the two germline ends.